These 11 T cell receptor beta chains were sequenced from one sample in a study of regulatory T cells in long-lasting Graves disease. The authors built TCR beta libraries using iRepertoire HTBI primers and Arm-PCR of CDR3 regions. TCRdb recomputed calls from the multiplex PCR reads with MiXCR, one row per CDR3 protein. The profile shows about 500,000 distinct CDR3 sequences, 15% to 20% of them singletons. The time point is: newly diagnosed GD, antithyroid drugs for less than 3 months. From RNA extracted from PBMCs, the TCR library was made. A further study also used this sample, focusing on T cells in Graves' hyperthyroidism and ophthalmopathy.

Sample: peripheral blood mononuclear cells (PBMCs), taken at new diagnosis, from a patient treated with antithyroid drugs. The receptors here all came from a man aged 40-49 years with Graves disease.

Ten or more counts support this clonotype. The chain uses TRBV11-2 and TRBJ2-3, with D possibly being TRBD1 (7 bases). Germline CDR1 is SGHAT and CDR2 is FQNNGV. The CDR3 loop spans 16 amino acids. The V end was cut by 3 bases, the J end by 5 bases, with 18 bases between. Here the CDR3 reads CASSFQGGLLGDTQYF. CDR3 nucleotides: TGTGCCAGCAGCTTTCAGGGGGGTTTACTTGGAGATACGCAGTATTTT.

The chain has TRBV6-5 and TRBJ1-5, with 9 bases lining up with TRBD1. Germline loops: CDR1 MNHEY, CDR2 SVGAGI. The CDR3 covers 14 residues. V dropped 2 bases and J dropped 7; count of bases not matched to a gene: 3. Here the CDR3 reads CASSYRTGEQPQHF. CDR3 nucleotide sequence: TGTGCCAGCAGTTACCGGACAGGGGAACAGCCCCAGCATTTT.

This clonotype was observed at least ten times. The genes are TRBV7-9 and TRBJ1-2; D not certain. V shed 1 base and J shed 5 bases, with 5 bases lying between them. The CDR3 runs 12 residues. Germline V gives CDR1 SEHNR, CDR2 FQNEAQ (reference sequence). The CDR3 here is CASSLGEYGYTF. CDR3 in DNA: TGTGCCAGCAGCTTAGGGGAGTATGGCTACACCTTC.

This sequence joins TRBV10-3 and TRBJ1-3; tentative D call: TRBD1 (5 bases). V was trimmed by 8 bases and J by 1 base, leaving 15 bases between them. CDR1 and CDR2 from the germline V gene are ENHRY and SYGVKD. The CDR3 runs 15 residues. The CDR3 nucleotides read TGTGCCATCCGCCGGGACGTAGCTTCTGGAAACACCATATATTTT. This encodes CAIRRDVASGNTIYF.

The chain is built from TRBV15 and TRBJ2-1; 7 bases line up with TRBD2. Germline V gene lookup returns CDR1 LNHNV and CDR2 YYDKDF (reference sequence). J lost 4 bases, V lost 1 base, and 4 bases had no gene match. There are 15 residues in the CDR3. The CDR3 loop is CATSRGQGLYNEQFF. CDR3 DNA sequence: TGTGCCACCAGCAGAGGGCAGGGACTATACAATGAGCAGTTCTTC.

In its sample, this clonotype was seen many times. The gene calls are TRBV28 and TRBJ2-7; 7 bases are a match to TRBD2. Germline V gives CDR1 MDHEN, CDR2 SYDVKM. Trimming cost V 2 bases and J 2 bases; bases outside gene matches: 3. The CDR3 is made up of 14 amino acids. CDR3 residues: CASSLGLVTYEQYF. DNA for the CDR3: TGTGCCAGCAGTTTAGGACTAGTTACCTACGAGCAGTACTTC.

Details on this clonotype: An end of the junction does not agree with germline; a read error may underlie this. The gene calls are TRBV5-1 and TRBJ2-1, with 9 nucleotides matching TRBD2. The CDR3 is made up of 15 amino acids. Germline V gene sequence: CDR1 SGHRS, CDR2 YFSETQ. The CDR3 DNA is TGTGCCAGCAGCTCGACTAGCGGAGCCTACAATGAGCAGTTCTTC. This sequence encodes CASSSTSGAYNEQFF.

This chain links TRBV7-2 with TRBJ2-5; tentatively, D is TRBD2 (6 bases). Trimming pared 3 bases from V and 3 bases from J, leaving 11 bases between. Germline CDR1 SGHTA, CDR2 FQGNSA. The CDR3 has 14 residues. This CDR3 reads CASSFRDSEETQYF. As DNA, the CDR3 is TGTGCCAGCAGCTTCCGGGACTCCGAAGAGACCCAGTACTTC. The full variable domain, completed using reference TRBV7-2 and TRBJ2-5, is GAGVSQSPSNKVTEKGKDVELRCDPISGHTALYWYRQSLGQGLEFLIYFQGNSAPDKSGLPSDRFSAERTGGSVSTLTIQRTQQEDSAVYLCASSFRDSEETQYFGPGTRLLVL.

This chain connects TRBV30 to TRBJ2-7, with 9 bases lining up with TRBD1. Germline CDR1 GTSNPN, CDR2 SVGIG (reference sequence). V shed 6 bases, J shed 4 bases, and the junction held 10 bases outside the gene matches. The CDR3 has 14 amino acids. CDR3 amino acids: CACHLRTGEYEQYF. The CDR3 coding sequence is TGTGCCTGTCACCTTAGGACAGGGGAGTACGAGCAGTACTTC.

This clonotype showed up many times. The chain couples TRBV14 to TRBJ2-3; D ambiguous. CDR3 length: 15 amino acids. The V end was cut by 4 bases, the J end by 2 bases, with 13 bases between. Germline CDR1 reads SGHDN; CDR2 reads FVKESK. In DNA form, the CDR3 reads TGTGCCAGCAGCCCAAGGACCCCCATCACAGATACGCAGTATTTT. This sequence encodes CASSPRTPITDTQYF.

The chain couples TRBV19 to TRBJ2-5, with D perhaps TRBD1 (6 bases). The CDR3 sequence is 15 residues long. Trimming pared 3 bases from V and 2 bases from J, leaving 13 bases between. Germline assignment: CDR1 LNHDA and CDR2 SQIVND (reference sequence). The CDR3 loop is CASSIRWDTQETQYF. The CDR3 bases are TGTGCCAGTAGTATTAGATGGGACACACAAGAGACCCAGTACTTC.